These 27 T cell receptor beta chains were sequenced from one sample in a study of T and B cells in COVID-19 patients. Each TRB amplification used about 220-500 ng of genomic DNA from blood. Multiplex PCR with BIOMED2 TRB-A/B primer pools amplified TRB rearrangements. TCRdb called the multiplex PCR reads again in MiXCR, with one record for every CDR3 protein. This repertoire shows nearly 15,000 distinct CDR3 sequences, around 30% found once; its top ten account for 1.2%. Material: blood. Every receptor here comes from a human donor who had recovered from COVID-19.

In its sample, this clonotype was seen a few times. The rearrangement uses TRBV5-6 and TRBJ2-1, with D maybe TRBD1 (5 bases). Germline V gene data show CDR1 as SGHDT and CDR2 as YYEEEE. V dropped 4 bases and J dropped 3 bases, with 8 bases sitting between them. The CDR3 covers 13 residues. The chain's CDR3 is CASSPDSYNEQFF. The CDR3 DNA sequence: TGTGCCAGCAGCCCTGACAGCTACAATGAGCAGTTCTTC.

This chain uses TRBV12-3 or TRBV12-4 with TRBJ1-3; unclear D gene. Trimming pared 6 bases from V and 2 bases from J, leaving 8 bases between. The CDR3 has 13 residues. Here the CDR3 DNA reads TGTGCCAGCAGCCGTGGAGCTGGAAACACCATATATTTT. Translated: CASSRGAGNTIYF.

Concerning this clonotype: A read error may be the cause here, since a much bigger clone is one base away. The chain is built from TRBV27 and TRBJ2-7; tentative D call: TRBD2 (6 bases). With 6 bases removed from V and 0 bases from J, the gap between germline ends came to 24 bases. Germline CDR1 is MNHEY and CDR2 is SMNVEV (reference sequence). The CDR3 has 18 amino acids. In nucleotides, the CDR3 is TGTGCCAGCAGCCCTACCTCGGAACTAGCTGCGAGCTCCTACGAGCAGTACTTC. Protein sequence: CASSPTSELAASSYEQYF.

This clonotype was seen a few times. The V call is TRBV11-3, the J call TRBJ1-4; perhaps TRBD1 as D (5 bases). The CDR3 spans 14 residues. V dropped 4 bases and J dropped 5 bases, with 11 bases sitting between them. CDR1 is SGHNT and CDR2 is YENEEA in the germline V gene. The CDR3 here is CASSSGGGNEKLFF. The CDR3 DNA is TGTGCCAGCAGCTCCGGCGGGGGGAATGAAAAACTGTTTTTT.

This clonotype was seen repeatedly, ten times or more. The rearrangement joins TRBV6-5 to TRBJ2-3, with a weak D call TRBD1 (7 bases). Germline V gene lookup returns CDR1 MNHEY and CDR2 SVGAGI. With 5 bases removed from V and 4 bases from J, the gap between germline ends came to 16 bases. The CDR3 extends over 15 amino acids. The CDR3 region is CASSPLTGEADTQYF. Here the CDR3 DNA reads TGTGCCAGCAGTCCCCTCACAGGGGAGGCAGATACGCAGTATTTT.

This chain connects TRBV6-2 or TRBV6-3 to TRBJ1-2; D uncertain. Trimming shortened V by 2 bases and J by 5 bases, and 21 bases separated the two germline ends. This CDR3 is 17 amino acids long. Germline loops: CDR1 MNHEY, CDR2 SVGEGT. The CDR3 coding sequence is TGTGCCAGCAGTTACGGTGTCGTTCACGGCATAGGGTATGGCTACACCTTC. It encodes CASSYGVVHGIGYGYTF.

This clonotype qualifies as medium-sized. V gene TRBV19 combines with J gene TRBJ2-3; D not certain. The germline V gene has CDR1 LNHDA and CDR2 SQIVND (reference sequence). V lost 2 bases, J lost 0 bases, and 6 bases lay in between. This CDR3 contains 14 residues. The CDR3 coding sequence is TGTGCCAGTAGTATAACCTACAGCACAGATACGCAGTATTTT. This sequence encodes CASSITYSTDTQYF.

The genes are TRBV27 and TRBJ2-6; 8 bases agree with TRBD1. Germline loops: CDR1 MNHEY, CDR2 SMNVEV (reference sequence). The CDR3 is made up of 17 amino acids. V shed 0 bases and J 7 bases; nucleotides not matched to a gene: 8. The DNA for the CDR3 is TGTGCCAGCAGTTTATCGGGTCAGGGGGCGAAAGCCAACGTCCTGACTTTC. This translates into CASSLSGQGAKANVLTF.

The DNA for the CDR3 is TGTGCCAGCAGCTTAGAATTGGCGGGAGGACGGGTCGAGCAGTACTTC. The encoded protein is CASSLELAGGRVEQYF. The rearrangement uses TRBV5-6 and TRBJ2-7, with 8 positions matching TRBD2. With V trimmed by 2 bases and J by 6 bases, 13 bases remained unmatched. This CDR3 is 16 amino acids long. Per the germline V gene, CDR1 is SGHDT and CDR2 is YYEEEE.

Of note for this clonotype: A much bigger clone sits one base away, suggesting this may be a read error. The rearrangement links TRBV19 to TRBJ2-5, with D unresolved. The CDR3 totals 11 residues. V lost 3 bases to trimming and J lost 5 bases, with 4 bases between them. Germline V lookup: CDR1 LNHDA, CDR2 SQIVND (reference sequence). The CDR3 bases are TGTGCCAGTAGTATCGAGGAGACCCAGTACTTC. Protein: CASSIEETQYF.

By its share, this clonotype is medium-sized. The chain recombines TRBV29-1 with TRBJ1-1, with a possible D match to TRBD1 (5 bases). Germline CDR1 reads SQVTM; CDR2 reads ANQGSEA. Trimming took off 2 bases at V and 4 bases at J, with 14 bases between the two ends. The CDR3 consists of 14 residues. As DNA, the CDR3 is TGCAGCGTTGAATTGTCGGGGGGAGGCACTGAAGCTTTCTTT. Amino acids: CSVELSGGGTEAFF.

This clonotype is labeled as medium-sized (0.01 to 0.1%). The J gene is TRBJ2-3, the V gene TRBV11-3; the D gene is possibly TRBD1 (7 bases). The germline V gene encodes CDR1 SGHNT and CDR2 YENEEA. The V and J ends lost 7 bases and 1 base respectively, with 15 bases between them. This CDR3 region has 15 residues. The CDR3 bases are TGTGCCAGCACCCGAGGGGGCGGGGGCACAGATACGCAGTATTTT. This sequence encodes CASTRGGGGTDTQYF.

V usage is TRBV5-4 and J usage is TRBJ1-6, with no clear D. The germline V gene encodes CDR1 SGHNT and CDR2 YYREEE (reference sequence). Trimming removed 0 bases from V and 9 bases from J, with 19 bases in between. The CDR3 runs 17 residues. Written as DNA, the CDR3 is TGTGCCAGCAGCTTGGCCGGCGGCAGATCATGGGGTTCACCCCTCCACTTT. Translation gives CASSLAGGRSWGSPLHF.

This clonotype was picked up a small number of times. This chain links TRBV6-1 with TRBJ2-1, with unresolved D. The CDR3 has 15 amino acids. The V and J ends lost 3 bases and 7 bases respectively, with 16 bases between them. Per the germline V gene, CDR1 is MNHNS and CDR2 is SASEGT. The CDR3 sequence is CASSEVLPKLNEQFF. The CDR3, as DNA: TGTGCCAGCAGTGAGGTACTACCCAAATTGAATGAGCAGTTCTTC.

This clonotype appeared a few times. Written as DNA, the CDR3 is TGTGCCAGCAGCCAAACTACAGGGATTGAGGAGACCCAGTACTTC. It encodes CASSQTTGIEETQYF. The rearrangement uses TRBV14 and TRBJ2-5, with a tentative D call TRBD1 (6 bases). This CDR3 is built from 15 residues. Trimming stripped 2 bases from V and 5 bases from J, with 15 bases between. CDR1 SGHDN and CDR2 FVKESK come from the germline V gene.

Concerning this clonotype: A read error may explain this, as a much larger clone is one base away. The chain links TRBV6-4 to TRBJ2-2; D may be TRBD2 (5 bases). Germline CDR1 and CDR2: MRHNA and SNTAGT. V lost 5 bases and J 2 bases, leaving 9 bases between the germline ends. This CDR3 is built from 14 residues. The CDR3 region has the DNA TGTGCCAGCAGTACAGCGGCCAACACCGGGGAGCTGTTTTTT. Translating it yields CASSTAANTGELFF.

This clonotype is medium-sized (0.01 to 0.1%) in the sample. The CDR3 reads CASSSPDSGGTDTQYF. Written as DNA, the CDR3 is TGTGCCAGTAGTAGCCCGGACAGCGGGGGCACAGATACGCAGTATTTT. J is TRBJ2-3 and V is TRBV19, with D possibly matching TRBD2 (7 bases). CDR3 length: 16 amino acids. V was pared by 4 bases and J by 1 base, with 15 bases between. CDR1 is LNHDA and CDR2 is SQIVND in the germline V gene (reference sequence).

Regarding this clonotype: A much larger clone differs by one base, so this may be a read error. This chain joins TRBV27 and TRBJ2-2, with no clear D. The CDR3 loop spans 16 amino acids. Germline CDR1 reads MNHEY; CDR2 reads SMNVEV (reference sequence). CDR3 in amino acids: CASSLSTARNNGELFF. The DNA for the CDR3 is TGTGCCAGCAGTTTAAGTACAGCAAGAAACAACGGGGAGCTGTTTTTT.

This clonotype appeared a few times. The V and J genes are TRBV5-4 and TRBJ1-1; tentatively, D is TRBD1 (5 bases). CDR3 length equals 15 residues. Germline V gives CDR1 SGHNT, CDR2 YYREEE (reference sequence). The ends were cut back, 0 bases at V and 1 base at J, with 10 bases in the middle. The chain's CDR3 is CASSLAGRPNTEAFF. The CDR3 DNA follows: TGTGCCAGCAGCTTGGCAGGGAGGCCGAACACTGAAGCTTTCTTT.

In its sample, this clonotype was seen a few times. The V and J genes are TRBV18 and TRBJ1-2; D unresolved. The V gene's germline CDR1 is KGHSH and CDR2 LQKENI. Trimming pared 4 bases from V and 3 bases from J, leaving 21 bases between. The CDR3 has 17 residues. DNA of the CDR3: TGTGCCAGCTCACAACTTTCGGGCCTCGGCACAGACTATGGCTACACCTTC. Its translation: CASSQLSGLGTDYGYTF.

CDR3 amino acids: CASSSGKGTPKWGNQPQHF. In DNA, the CDR3 is TGTGCCAGCAGTAGTGGAAAAGGGACTCCGAAGTGGGGCAATCAGCCCCAGCATTTT. The chain recombines TRBV6-2 or TRBV6-3 with TRBJ1-5; TRBD1 might be the D (5 bases). V lost 5 bases to trimming and J lost 2 bases, with 25 bases between them. CDR1 is MNHEY and CDR2 is SVGEGT in the germline V gene. This CDR3 has 19 amino acids.

The chain uses TRBV12-3 or TRBV12-4 and TRBJ1-5, with a weak D call TRBD1 (5 bases). The CDR3 extends over 15 amino acids. V was trimmed by 3 bases and J by 2 bases, leaving 11 bases between them. The CDR3 sequence: CASSFSGTGNQPQHF. DNA of the CDR3: TGTGCCAGCAGTTTCTCGGGGACTGGCAATCAGCCCCAGCATTTT.

This clonotype was counted between two and nine times. The chain carries TRBV30 and TRBJ1-2; tentatively, D is TRBD1 (6 bases). There are 13 residues in the CDR3. CDR1 and CDR2 from the germline V gene are GTSNPN and SVGIG (reference sequence). V was shortened by 2 bases and J by 6 bases, with 13 bases between the two germline ends. The CDR3 DNA reads as TGTGCCTGGAGTCTTACAGGGCACAATGGCTACACCTTC. As protein: CAWSLTGHNGYTF.

The table lists this clonotype with a few counts. The rearrangement joins TRBV12-3 or TRBV12-4 to TRBJ1-1; D is uncertain. Deletions cut 0 bases from V and 7 bases from J, with 3 bases between. This CDR3 region has 11 residues. DNA of the CDR3: TGTGCCAGCAGTTTAGCAGGTGAAGCTTTCTTT. Amino acids: CASSLAGEAFF.

As to this clonotype: Possible read error: a much larger clone is one base away. The chain employs TRBV6-5 and TRBJ1-5, with a possible D match to TRBD1 (6 bases). Trimming shortened V by 6 bases and J by 5 bases, and 14 bases separated the two germline ends. The germline CDR1 and CDR2 sequences are MNHEY and SVGAGI. The length of the CDR3 is 14 residues. The CDR3 spells CASRDHREDQPQHF. The CDR3 coding sequence is TGTGCCAGCAGGGACCACAGGGAAGATCAGCCCCAGCATTTT.

This clonotype was detected once. A read error is possible here, since a much larger clone lies one base away. The chain links TRBV6-2 or TRBV6-3 to TRBJ2-1; 7 positions match TRBD1. J gave up 9 bases and V 4 bases, and 15 bases lay outside the gene matches. The germline V gene encodes CDR1 MNHEY and CDR2 SVGEGT. The CDR3 is made up of 16 amino acids. The CDR3 loop reads CASSSTGVGAHIEQFF. CDR3 DNA sequence: TGTGCCAGCAGTTCCACAGGGGTTGGGGCACACATTGAGCAGTTCTTC.

This clonotype was recorded a few times. The chain employs TRBV12-3 or TRBV12-4 and TRBJ2-1; 8 bases align to TRBD2. The CDR3 runs 14 residues. V was clipped by 4 bases and J by 5 bases; unmatched bases: 4. For the CDR3, the DNA is TGTGCCAGCAGTTCCGGGACTAGTCACAATGAGCAGTTCTTC. This gives the protein CASSSGTSHNEQFF.